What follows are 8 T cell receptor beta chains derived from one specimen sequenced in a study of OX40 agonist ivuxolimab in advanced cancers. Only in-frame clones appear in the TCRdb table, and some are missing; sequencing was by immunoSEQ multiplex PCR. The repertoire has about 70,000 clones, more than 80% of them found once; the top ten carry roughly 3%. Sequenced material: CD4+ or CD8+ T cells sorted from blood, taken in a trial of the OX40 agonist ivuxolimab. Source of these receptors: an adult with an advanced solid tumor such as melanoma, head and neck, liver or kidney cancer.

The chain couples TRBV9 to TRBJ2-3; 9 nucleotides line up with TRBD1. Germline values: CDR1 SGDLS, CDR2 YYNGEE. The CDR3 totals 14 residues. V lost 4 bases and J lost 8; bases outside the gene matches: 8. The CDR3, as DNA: TGTGCCAGCAGCAAGGGACAGGGAGAAGGTACGCAGTATTTT. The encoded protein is CASSKGQGEGTQYF.

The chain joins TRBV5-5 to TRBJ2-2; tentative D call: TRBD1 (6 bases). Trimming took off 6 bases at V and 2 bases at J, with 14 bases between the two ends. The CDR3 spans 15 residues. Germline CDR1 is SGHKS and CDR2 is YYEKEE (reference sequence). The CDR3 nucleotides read TGTGCCAGCACCCTAGGGACACCCAACACCGGGGAGCTGTTTTTT. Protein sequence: CASTLGTPNTGELFF.

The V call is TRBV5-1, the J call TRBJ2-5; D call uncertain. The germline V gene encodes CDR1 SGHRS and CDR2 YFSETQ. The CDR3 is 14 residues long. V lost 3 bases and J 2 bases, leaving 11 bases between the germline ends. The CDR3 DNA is TGCGCCAGCAGCTGGGCCGGCGAGCAAGAGACCCAGTACTTC. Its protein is CASSWAGEQETQYF.

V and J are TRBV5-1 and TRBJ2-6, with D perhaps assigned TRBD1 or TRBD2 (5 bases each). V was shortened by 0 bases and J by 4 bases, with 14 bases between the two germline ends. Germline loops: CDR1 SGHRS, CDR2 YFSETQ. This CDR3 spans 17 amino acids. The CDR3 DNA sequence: TGCGCCAGCAGCTTGGGGGGCTTGAGGGGCGGGGCCAACGTCCTGACTTTC. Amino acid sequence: CASSLGGLRGGANVLTF.

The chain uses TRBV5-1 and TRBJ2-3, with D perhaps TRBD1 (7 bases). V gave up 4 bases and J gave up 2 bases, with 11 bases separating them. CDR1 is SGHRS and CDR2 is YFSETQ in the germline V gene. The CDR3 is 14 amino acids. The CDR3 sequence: CASSAGQSTDTQYF. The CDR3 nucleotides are TGCGCCAGCAGCGCGGGACAGTCCACAGATACGCAGTATTTT.

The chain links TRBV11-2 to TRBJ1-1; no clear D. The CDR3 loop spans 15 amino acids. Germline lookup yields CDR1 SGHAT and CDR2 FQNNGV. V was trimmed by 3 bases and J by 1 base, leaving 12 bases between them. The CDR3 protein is CASSLSGSGNTEAFF. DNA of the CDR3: TGTGCCAGCAGCTTGTCGGGGTCCGGGAACACTGAAGCTTTCTTT. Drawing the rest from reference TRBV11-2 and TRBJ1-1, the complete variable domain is EAGVAQSPRYKIIEKRQSVAFWCNPISGHATLYWYQQILGQGPKLLIQFQNNGVVDDSQLPKDRFSAERLKGVDSTLKIQPAKLEDSAVYLCASSLSGSGNTEAFFGQGTRLTVV.

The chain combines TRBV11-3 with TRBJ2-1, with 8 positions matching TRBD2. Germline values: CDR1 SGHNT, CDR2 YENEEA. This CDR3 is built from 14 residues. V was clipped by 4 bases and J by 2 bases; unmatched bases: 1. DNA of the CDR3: TGTGCCAGCAGCTCGGGGGGGACCTACAATGAGCAGTTCTTC. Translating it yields CASSSGGTYNEQFF.

The CDR3 bases are TGTGCCATCAGTGAGTCCTCCGGGGCGGTGGAGCTGTTTTTT. Its protein is CAISESSGAVELFF. The chain joins TRBV10-3 to TRBJ2-2, with D perhaps given as TRBD1 or TRBD2 (5 bases each). V lost 0 bases and J 10 bases, leaving 12 bases between the germline ends. The CDR3 sequence is 14 residues long. Per the germline V gene, CDR1 is ENHRY and CDR2 is SYGVKD.